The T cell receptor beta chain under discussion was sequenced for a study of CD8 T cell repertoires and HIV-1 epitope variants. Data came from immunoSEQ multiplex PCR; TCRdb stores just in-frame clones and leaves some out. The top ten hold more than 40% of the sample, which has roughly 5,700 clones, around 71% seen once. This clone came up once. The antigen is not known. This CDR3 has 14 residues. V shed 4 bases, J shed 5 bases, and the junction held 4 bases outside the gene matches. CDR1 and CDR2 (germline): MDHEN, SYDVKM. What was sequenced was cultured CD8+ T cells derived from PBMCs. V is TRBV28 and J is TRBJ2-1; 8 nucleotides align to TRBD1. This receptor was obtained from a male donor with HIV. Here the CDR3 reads CASSSDRVDNEQFF. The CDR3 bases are TGTGCCAGCAGTTCGGACAGGGTTGACAATGAGCAGTTCTTC.